This T cell receptor beta chain originates from a study of blood T cell repertoires in COVID-19. The CDR3 contains 16 residues. Unmatched junction bases numbered 3, after V lost 4 bases and J lost 2 bases. Germline V gene data show CDR1 as SNHLY and CDR2 as FYNNEI. Original processing methods: Amplification of reference gene primers was used by the study to estimate nucleated cell counts. The table came from immunoSEQ multiplex PCR; TCRdb's copy has only in-frame clones and leaves some out. V and J calls and clone size are copied from that table; D and trimming were computed from the DNA. The sample consists of about 480,000 clones, roughly 90% of them appearing once. Participants, roughly 18 to 90 years old, spanned approximately 25 US areas. The recovered donors of Cohort 3 showed two negative PCRs, clearance, or symptom resolution.

The clonotype originates from a woman aged 40-49 years who had recovered from COVID-19. The sample comprised PBMCs or T cells enriched from blood (not recorded which). The chain recombines TRBV2 with TRBJ2-3; 13 nucleotides align to TRBD2. This CDR3 is CASSGGLAGFTDTQYF. The CDR3 coding sequence is TGTGCCAGCAGTGGGGGACTAGCGGGATTCACAGATACGCAGTATTTT.